This TCR beta chain emerged from a study of chemoradiotherapy in HPV16-positive cancers. Germline CDR1 reads LNHNV; CDR2 reads YYDKDF (reference sequence). V lost 5 bases to trimming and J lost 5 bases; unmatched junction nucleotides: 4. The CDR3 covers 14 residues. This clone was seen a few times. The antigen is not known. Study-level findings and limits: The functional HPV-specific definition rests on just a couple of HPV16-positive patients. Candidate HPV-specific clones and E7-related TCR motifs grew in tumor during treatment.

Clones were sequenced by immunoSEQ multiplex PCR, and TCRdb holds only the in-frame ones, with some missing. The table lists about 5,400 clones, approximately 89% of them singletons. Repeated repertoire sampling spanned the course of chemoradiotherapy. This specimen consisted of blood, obtained from a patient who underwent chemoradiotherapy. The clonotype originates from a human donor with HPV-associated anogenital cancer. The chain is built from TRBV15 and TRBJ2-1; 9 nucleotides agree with TRBD1. CDR3 sequence (DNA): TGTGCCACCAGCGTGGGACAGGGCGACAATGAGCAGTTCTTC. Amino acid sequence: CATSVGQGDNEQFF.